Below, 25 T cell receptor beta chains from the same sample are listed, as sequenced in a study of blood T cells in healthy people across ages. Primers used in a second PCR of about 6 to 11 cycles were a sample-barcoded 5' primer and a J-beta primer mix. MiXCR, run by TCRdb on the 5' RACE reads, gives a single entry per CDR3 protein. Among 850,000 to 1,000,000 distinct CDR3 sequences listed, roughly 52% were seen once. The sample consisted of blood. Receptors originate from a man under 40 in good health.

The V gene is TRBV20-1, the J gene TRBJ1-4, with D possibly being TRBD1 (5 bases). V was trimmed by 6 bases and J by 2 bases, leaving 16 bases between them. The CDR3 spans 15 residues. Germline V gives CDR1 DFQATT, CDR2 SNEGSKA (reference sequence). The CDR3 protein is CSAGGAQGTNEKLFF. Written as DNA, the CDR3 is TGCAGTGCCGGAGGGGCACAAGGGACTAATGAAAAACTGTTTTTT.

The chain couples TRBV10-3 to TRBJ1-1, with D uncertain. V lost 0 bases and J 1 base, leaving 6 bases between the germline ends. The germline V gene encodes CDR1 ENHRY and CDR2 SYGVKD. The CDR3 is made up of 14 amino acids. CDR3 residues: CAISESPENTEAFF. The CDR3 DNA reads TGTGCCATCAGTGAGTCGCCAGAGAACACTGAAGCTTTCTTT.

Ten or more counts support this clonotype. The chain recombines TRBV7-8 with TRBJ2-5; maybe TRBD1 (5 bases). Trimming pared 5 bases from V and 6 bases from J, leaving 16 bases between. Germline-derived CDR1 and CDR2 are SGHVS and FQNEAQ. CDR3 length: 14 amino acids. The CDR3 DNA reads as TGTGCCAGCAGCCCTCCTCAGGGCTGGAAGACCCAGTACTTC. It translates to CASSPPQGWKTQYF.

V usage is TRBV12-3 or TRBV12-4 and J usage is TRBJ2-3, with 7 bases aligning to TRBD2. J lost 3 bases, V lost 2 bases, and 5 bases had no gene match. This CDR3 region has 15 residues. The CDR3 here is CASSLWEGRTDTQYF. CDR3 in DNA: TGTGCCAGCAGTTTATGGGAGGGGAGAACAGATACGCAGTATTTT.

The chain is built from TRBV20-1 and TRBJ2-5; D remains unclear. This CDR3 has 12 amino acids. Germline-derived CDR1 and CDR2 are DFQATT and SNEGSKA (reference sequence). V dropped 6 bases and J dropped 11 bases, with 19 bases sitting between them. The CDR3 loop is CSARIWPNEQYF. DNA for the CDR3: TGCAGTGCCAGGATATGGCCTAATGAGCAGTACTTC.

This clonotype was seen a handful of times. The chain is built from TRBV7-6 and TRBJ2-1; possibly TRBD2 for D (5 bases). Trimming left V 5 bases short and J 2 bases short, with 10 bases between. Germline V lookup: CDR1 SGHVS, CDR2 FNYEAQ. This CDR3 has 14 amino acids. CDR3 in amino acids: CASSPRETYNEQFF. The CDR3 region has the DNA TGTGCCAGCAGCCCACGGGAAACCTACAATGAGCAGTTCTTC.

The CDR3 reads CASSAGDAPSYNEQFF. CDR3 DNA sequence: TGTGCCAGCTCGGCAGGGGATGCTCCCTCCTACAATGAGCAGTTCTTC. The chain employs TRBV27 and TRBJ2-1; D possibly corresponds to TRBD1 (6 bases). CDR1 and CDR2 (germline): MNHEY, SMNVEV (reference sequence). With 8 bases removed from V and 0 bases from J, the gap between germline ends came to 17 bases. There are 16 residues in the CDR3.

The chain couples TRBV7-3 to TRBJ1-1; the match to TRBD1 covers 7 bases. The germline CDR1 and CDR2 sequences are SGHTA and FQGTGA. Trimming cost V 5 bases and J 1 base; bases outside gene matches: 7. CDR3 length: 15 amino acids. The CDR3 sequence: CASSSGDRTNTEAFF. The CDR3 region has the DNA TGTGCCAGCAGCAGTGGGGACAGAACGAACACTGAAGCTTTCTTT.

This clonotype was observed a handful of times. The chain has TRBV7-9 and TRBJ1-4, with D unclear. V was shortened by 1 base and J by 8 bases, with 11 bases between the two germline ends. The CDR3 extends over 14 amino acids. Germline V lookup: CDR1 SEHNR, CDR2 FQNEAQ (reference sequence). DNA for the CDR3: TGTGCCAGCAGCTTAGTGGATTACGGCGAAAAACTGTTTTTT. Protein product: CASSLVDYGEKLFF. Based on the CDR3 plus reference TRBV7-9 and TRBJ1-4, the full variable domain is DTGVSQNPRHKITKRGQNVTFRCDPISEHNRLYWYRQTLGQGPEFLTYFQNEAQLEKSRLLSDRFSAERPKGSFSTLEIQRTEQGDSAMYLCASSLVDYGEKLFFGSGTQLSVL.

The chain employs TRBV27 and TRBJ1-4; D gene ambiguous. Trimming took 5 bases from V and 4 from J, leaving 11 bases between them. Germline V CDR1 and CDR2: MNHEY, SMNVEV (reference sequence). This CDR3 region has 14 residues. The CDR3 DNA follows: TGTGCCAGCAGTGCTGTAGGTGGTAATGAAAAACTGTTTTTT. Translated, it gives CASSAVGGNEKLFF.

The chain employs TRBV20-1 and TRBJ2-7; tentative D call: TRBD1 (6 bases). Germline assignment: CDR1 DFQATT and CDR2 SNEGSKA (reference sequence). The CDR3 has 14 residues. The germline V and J ends were trimmed by 0 bases and 2 bases, with 11 bases remaining between them. The CDR3 bases are TGCAGTGCTAGAGATGAGGGGACAACCTACGAGCAGTACTTC. As protein: CSARDEGTTYEQYF.

J is TRBJ1-2 and V is TRBV24-1; D is uncertain. Germline lookup yields CDR1 KGHDR and CDR2 SFDVKD. The CDR3 is 16 residues long. V was pared by 3 bases and J by 4 bases, with 17 bases between. The CDR3 reads CATSDPSEPAGYGYTF. The DNA of the CDR3 is TGTGCCACCAGTGATCCCTCGGAGCCCGCGGGCTATGGCTACACCTTC.

The chain is built from TRBV11-2 and TRBJ1-5, with D possibly matching TRBD1 (5 bases). The germline gives CDR1 SGHAT, CDR2 FQNNGV. The CDR3 spans 16 residues. Trimming took off 2 bases at V and 0 bases at J, with 11 bases between the two ends. CDR3 protein: CASSLSDSNSNQPQHF. The CDR3 DNA sequence: TGTGCCAGCAGCTTATCCGACAGTAATAGCAATCAGCCCCAGCATTTT.

This clonotype was observed many times. J is TRBJ2-6 and V is TRBV10-3, with TRBD1 matching 7 bases. The CDR3 covers 15 residues. The trim removed 10 bases at V and 2 bases at J, leaving 8 bases unmatched. CDR1 is ENHRY, CDR2 SYGVKD, per germline. The chain's CDR3 is CATGTDLTGANVLTF. CDR3 coding DNA: TGTGCCACCGGGACAGATCTTACTGGGGCCAACGTCCTGACTTTC.

V usage is TRBV5-4 and J usage is TRBJ2-3; D may be TRBD1 (5 bases). V was trimmed by 2 bases and J by 5 bases, leaving 12 bases between them. Germline values: CDR1 SGHNT, CDR2 YYREEE (reference sequence). The CDR3 is 14 amino acids. The CDR3 nucleotides are TGTGCCAGCAGCTTTGGCCAGGGCCGAGATACGCAGTATTTT. It translates to CASSFGQGRDTQYF.

This clonotype showed up many times. The chain carries TRBV5-5 and TRBJ2-2; 10 nucleotides line up with TRBD2. Germline lookup yields CDR1 SGHKS and CDR2 YYEKEE (reference sequence). This CDR3 is 18 amino acids long. V lost 1 base to trimming and J lost 0 bases; unmatched junction nucleotides: 6. For the CDR3, the DNA is TGTGCCAGCAGCTTGTCCCAGACTAGCGGGTCGAACACCGGGGAGCTGTTTTTT. Protein sequence: CASSLSQTSGSNTGELFF. Filled out from reference TRBV5-5 and TRBJ2-2, the complete variable domain reads DAGVTQSPTHLIKTRGQQVTLRCSPISGHKSVSWYQQVLGQGPQFIFQYYEKEERGRGNFPDRFSARQFPNYSSELNVNALLLGDSALYLCASSLSQTSGSNTGELFFGEGSRLTVL.

The rearrangement links TRBV27 to TRBJ1-2; 8 bases map to TRBD1. The CDR3 length is 17 residues. V was clipped by 5 bases and J by 4 bases; unmatched bases: 15. CDR1 is MNHEY and CDR2 is SMNVEV in the germline V gene (reference sequence). The CDR3 sequence is CASSHFGTGTTLYGYTF. In DNA, the CDR3 is TGTGCCAGCAGTCACTTCGGGACAGGTACTACTCTCTATGGCTACACCTTC.

This chain connects TRBV6-2 or TRBV6-3 to TRBJ1-5; tentatively, D is TRBD1 (5 bases). Germline CDR1 MNHEY, CDR2 SVGEGT. Trimming removed 2 bases at V and 1 base at J, with 12 bases between. The CDR3 length is 16 residues. In DNA form, the CDR3 reads TGTGCCAGCAGTTACCTCCGGGGGAAGAGCAATCAGCCCCAGCATTTT. Translated, it gives CASSYLRGKSNQPQHF.

The chain carries TRBV29-1 and TRBJ1-2; D is unresolved. The germline V and J ends were trimmed by 5 bases and 1 base, with 11 bases remaining between them. The CDR3 has 13 residues. The germline V gene has CDR1 SQVTM and CDR2 ANQGSEA. The CDR3 is CSVPSSVNYGYTF. Written as DNA, the CDR3 is TGCAGCGTTCCGAGCAGCGTTAACTATGGCTACACCTTC. Full variable domain (remainder filled in from reference TRBV29-1 and TRBJ1-2): SAVISQKPSRDICQRGTSLTIQCQVDSQVTMMFWYRQQPGQSLTLIATANQGSEATYESGFVIDKFPISRPNLTFSTLTVSNMSPEDSSIYLCSVPSSVNYGYTFGSGTRLTVV.

The V and J genes are TRBV5-1 and TRBJ2-5; possibly TRBD1 for D (6 bases). The germline V gene encodes CDR1 SGHRS and CDR2 YFSETQ. This CDR3 spans 13 amino acids. Trimming took 5 bases from V and 2 from J, leaving 10 bases between them. CDR3 sequence reads: CASRYRVQETQYF. Here the CDR3 DNA reads TGCGCCAGCAGGTACAGGGTTCAAGAGACCCAGTACTTC.

This clonotype was counted once. The chain carries TRBV6-1 and TRBJ1-6; tentatively, D is TRBD1 (6 bases). Germline V lookup: CDR1 MNHNS, CDR2 SASEGT. V was clipped by 5 bases and J by 5 bases, with 13 bases between them. CDR3 size: 15 residues. The CDR3 DNA reads as TGTGCCAGCAGTCTTGGGGGCAATAATAATTCACCCCTCCACTTT. Translated, it gives CASSLGGNNNSPLHF.

The chain employs TRBV27 and TRBJ1-2; 7 bases match TRBD1. CDR3 length: 15 amino acids. Per germline, CDR1 MNHEY and CDR2 SMNVEV (reference sequence). V dropped 5 bases and J dropped 3; count of bases not matched to a gene: 9. CDR3 loop: CASSTYRGADYGYTF. The CDR3 DNA follows: TGTGCCAGCAGTACATACAGGGGTGCCGACTATGGCTACACCTTC.

This chain joins TRBV28 and TRBJ2-5; 8 positions agree with TRBD1. Gene TRBJ2-7 matches the end of the DNA better, so the J call may be wrong. The CDR3 runs to 14 residues. Germline assignment: CDR1 MDHEN and CDR2 SYDVKM. The CDR3 DNA reads as TGTGCCAGCAGAATGACAGGGGCGGGGTACGAGCAGTACTTC. This gives the protein CASRMTGAGYEQYF.

In its sample, this clonotype was seen a few times. The chain joins TRBV28 to TRBJ2-7, with D possibly being TRBD1 or TRBD2 (5 bases each). V was cut by 8 bases and J by 0 bases, with 14 bases left in between. The CDR3 contains 14 residues. Germline V gene data show CDR1 as MDHEN and CDR2 as SYDVKM. In DNA, the CDR3 is TGTGCCAGCCTCGGCTGGGGGAGCTCCTACGAGCAGTACTTC. This gives the protein CASLGWGSSYEQYF.

This clonotype was recorded many times. The gene calls are TRBV29-1 and TRBJ2-3, with 7 bases aligning to TRBD1. CDR3 length: 13 amino acids. From germline, CDR1 is SQVTM and CDR2 ANQGSEA. With V trimmed by 6 bases and J by 4 bases, 7 bases remained unmatched. CDR3 residues: CSVVDRAADTQYF. The DNA of the CDR3 is TGCAGCGTAGTAGACAGGGCCGCAGATACGCAGTATTTT.